This T cell receptor (beta chain) was documented in a study of blood T cells in healthy people across ages. Germline V gene lookup returns CDR1 LGHNA and CDR2 YNFKEQ. V dropped 0 bases and J dropped 1 base, with 15 bases sitting between them. The CDR3 has 17 amino acids. This clonotype was counted many times. Then a second PCR, running about 6 to 11 cycles, was carried out with a sample-barcoded 5' primer and a J-beta primer mix. Researchers report that each sample yielded at least 3 million CDR3-containing paired-end reads. TCRdb itself ran the 5' RACE reads through MiXCR, one entry per CDR3 protein. Among hundreds of thousands of distinct CDR3 sequences listed, 25% to 30% were seen once.

This chain links TRBV4-2 with TRBJ1-2, with D possibly matching TRBD1 (5 bases). The sample taken for sequencing was blood. The TCR originated in a woman at least 80 years old in good health. CDR3 amino acids: CASSQDVGAQRNYGYTF. Written as DNA, the CDR3 is TGTGCCAGCAGCCAAGATGTCGGGGCCCAACGTAACTATGGCTACACCTTC.